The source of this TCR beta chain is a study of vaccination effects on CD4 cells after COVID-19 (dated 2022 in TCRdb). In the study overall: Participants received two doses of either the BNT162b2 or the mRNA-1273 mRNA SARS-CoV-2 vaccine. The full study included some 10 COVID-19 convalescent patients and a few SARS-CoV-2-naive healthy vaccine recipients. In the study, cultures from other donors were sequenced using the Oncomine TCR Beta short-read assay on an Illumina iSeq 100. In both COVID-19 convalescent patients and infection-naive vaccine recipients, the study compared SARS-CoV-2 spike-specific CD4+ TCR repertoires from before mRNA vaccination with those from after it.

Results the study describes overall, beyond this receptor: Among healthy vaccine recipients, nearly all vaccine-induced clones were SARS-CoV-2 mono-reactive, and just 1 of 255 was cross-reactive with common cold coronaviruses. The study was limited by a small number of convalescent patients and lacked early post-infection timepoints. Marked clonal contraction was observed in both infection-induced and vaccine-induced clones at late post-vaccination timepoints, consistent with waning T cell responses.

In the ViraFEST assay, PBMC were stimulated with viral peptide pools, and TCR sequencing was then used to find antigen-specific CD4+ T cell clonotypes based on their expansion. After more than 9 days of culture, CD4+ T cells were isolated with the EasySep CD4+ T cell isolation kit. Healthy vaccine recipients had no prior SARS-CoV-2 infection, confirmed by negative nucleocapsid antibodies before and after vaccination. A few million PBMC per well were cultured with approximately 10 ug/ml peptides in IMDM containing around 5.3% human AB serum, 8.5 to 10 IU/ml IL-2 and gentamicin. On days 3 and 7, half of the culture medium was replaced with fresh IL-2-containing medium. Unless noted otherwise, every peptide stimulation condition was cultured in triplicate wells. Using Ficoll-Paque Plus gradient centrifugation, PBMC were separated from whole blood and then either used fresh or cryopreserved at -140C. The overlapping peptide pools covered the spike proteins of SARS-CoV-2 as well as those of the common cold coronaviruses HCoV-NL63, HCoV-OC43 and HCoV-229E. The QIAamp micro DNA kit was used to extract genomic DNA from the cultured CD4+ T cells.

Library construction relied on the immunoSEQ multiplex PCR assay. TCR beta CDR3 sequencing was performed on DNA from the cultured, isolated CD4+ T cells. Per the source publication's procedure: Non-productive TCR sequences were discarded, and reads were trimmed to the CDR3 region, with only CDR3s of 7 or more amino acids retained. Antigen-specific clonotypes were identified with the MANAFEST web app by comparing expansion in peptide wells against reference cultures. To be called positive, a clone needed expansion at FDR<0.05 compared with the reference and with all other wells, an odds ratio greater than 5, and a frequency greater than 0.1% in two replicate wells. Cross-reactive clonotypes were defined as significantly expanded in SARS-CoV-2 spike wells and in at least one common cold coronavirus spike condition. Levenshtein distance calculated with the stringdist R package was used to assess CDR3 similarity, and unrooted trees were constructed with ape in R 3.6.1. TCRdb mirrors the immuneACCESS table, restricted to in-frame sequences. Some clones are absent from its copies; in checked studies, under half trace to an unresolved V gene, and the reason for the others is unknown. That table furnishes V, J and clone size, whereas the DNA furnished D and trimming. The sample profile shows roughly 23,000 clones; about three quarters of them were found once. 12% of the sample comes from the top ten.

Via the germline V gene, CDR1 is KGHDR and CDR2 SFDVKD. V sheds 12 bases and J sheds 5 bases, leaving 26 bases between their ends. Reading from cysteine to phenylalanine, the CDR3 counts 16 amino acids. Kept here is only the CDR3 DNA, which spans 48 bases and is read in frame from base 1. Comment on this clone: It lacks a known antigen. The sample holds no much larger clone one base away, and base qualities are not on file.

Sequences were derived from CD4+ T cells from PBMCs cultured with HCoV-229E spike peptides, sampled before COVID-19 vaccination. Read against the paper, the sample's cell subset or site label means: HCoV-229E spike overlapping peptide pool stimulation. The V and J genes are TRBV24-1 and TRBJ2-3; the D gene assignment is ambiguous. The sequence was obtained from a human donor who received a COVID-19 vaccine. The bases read TGTGCCTCCCCCCCCCGAGCACACCTACACCGAGATACGCAGTATTTT. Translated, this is CASPPRAHLHRDTQYF.